This passage covers 4 T cell receptor beta chains from one sample sequenced in a study of blood T cells in healthy people across ages. Together with a sample-barcoded 5' primer, a J-beta primer mix was included in a second PCR lasting about 7 to 11 cycles. TCRdb recomputed calls from the 5' RACE reads with MiXCR, one row per CDR3 protein. This sample has 660,000 or so distinct CDR3 sequences, with under 70% found just once. The sample consisted of blood. These receptors originate from a man in his 60s in good health.

The chain has TRBV6-6 and TRBJ1-2; D gene ambiguous. The CDR3 runs to 15 residues. From germline, CDR1 is MNHNY and CDR2 SVGAGI (reference sequence). Trimming removed 5 bases from V and 2 bases from J, with 15 bases in between. DNA of the CDR3: TGTGCCAGCAGTCCCCCGGGCCAAATCAACTATGGCTACACCTTC. It codes for CASSPPGQINYGYTF.

For the CDR3, the DNA is TGTGCCAGCAGCCCCAGGACAGGGGCGAGATCACCCCTCCACTTT. Its translation: CASSPRTGARSPLHF. The V call is TRBV5-6, the J call TRBJ1-6, with 9 positions matching TRBD1. The CDR3 has 15 amino acids. Germline assignment: CDR1 SGHDT and CDR2 YYEEEE. J gave up 10 bases and V 4 bases, and 9 bases lay outside the gene matches.

This rearrangement joins TRBV6-2 or TRBV6-3 to TRBJ2-3; possibly TRBD1 for D (5 bases). Trimming removed 8 bases from V and 0 bases from J, with 9 bases in between. This CDR3 is 13 amino acids long. Germline V gives CDR1 MNHEY, CDR2 SVGEGT. The CDR3 region has the DNA TGTGCCAGCCGGACAAGGAGCACAGATACGCAGTATTTT. It translates to CASRTRSTDTQYF.

The V and J genes are TRBV9 and TRBJ2-3; TRBD2 matches 10 bases. Germline loops: CDR1 SGDLS, CDR2 YYNGEE. V trimming: 7 bases; J trimming: 3 bases; junction bases outside the gene matches: 11. The CDR3 consists of 16 residues. This CDR3 is CASGTSAVTGTDTQYF. The CDR3 bases are TGTGCCAGCGGGACTAGCGCGGTAACAGGGACAGATACGCAGTATTTT.